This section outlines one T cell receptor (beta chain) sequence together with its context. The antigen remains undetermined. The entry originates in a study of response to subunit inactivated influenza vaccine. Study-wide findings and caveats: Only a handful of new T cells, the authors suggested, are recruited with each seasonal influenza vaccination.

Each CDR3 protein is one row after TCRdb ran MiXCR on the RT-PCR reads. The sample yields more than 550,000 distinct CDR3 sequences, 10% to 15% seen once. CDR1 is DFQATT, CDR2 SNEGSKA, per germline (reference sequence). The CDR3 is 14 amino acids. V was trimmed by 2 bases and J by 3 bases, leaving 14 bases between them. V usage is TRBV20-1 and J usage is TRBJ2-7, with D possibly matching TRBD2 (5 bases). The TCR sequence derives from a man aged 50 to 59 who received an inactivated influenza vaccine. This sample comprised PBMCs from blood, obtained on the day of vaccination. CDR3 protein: CSARLEALSYEQYF. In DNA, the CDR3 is TGCAGTGCTAGATTGGAGGCCTTGAGCTACGAGCAGTACTTC.